This T cell receptor beta chain was sequenced in a study of cytomegalovirus exposure and HLA in healthy donors. Study-wide context: Genotyping showed around 80% of fewer than 500 donors falling in the Caucasian-associated ancestry cluster.

This clone appeared a few times. PCR amplification relied on 60 Vbeta primers (plus 13 Jbeta primers). Some clones are missing from TCRdb's copy, which holds only in-frame ones; the method was immunoSEQ multiplex PCR. The sample has around 120,000 clones; approximately 69% are singletons. The TCR originated in a woman in her forties or fifties in good health and CMV-seropositive. The sample was PBMCs.

The CDR3 reads CATSAPGTYNEQFF. CDR3 sequence (DNA): TGTGCCACCTCCGCCCCAGGAACCTACAATGAGCAGTTCTTC. The chain recombines TRBV15 with TRBJ2-1; D uncertain. V lost 8 bases and J 2 bases, leaving 13 bases between the germline ends. CDR3 length equals 14 residues. Germline V CDR1 and CDR2: LNHNV, YYDKDF (reference sequence).